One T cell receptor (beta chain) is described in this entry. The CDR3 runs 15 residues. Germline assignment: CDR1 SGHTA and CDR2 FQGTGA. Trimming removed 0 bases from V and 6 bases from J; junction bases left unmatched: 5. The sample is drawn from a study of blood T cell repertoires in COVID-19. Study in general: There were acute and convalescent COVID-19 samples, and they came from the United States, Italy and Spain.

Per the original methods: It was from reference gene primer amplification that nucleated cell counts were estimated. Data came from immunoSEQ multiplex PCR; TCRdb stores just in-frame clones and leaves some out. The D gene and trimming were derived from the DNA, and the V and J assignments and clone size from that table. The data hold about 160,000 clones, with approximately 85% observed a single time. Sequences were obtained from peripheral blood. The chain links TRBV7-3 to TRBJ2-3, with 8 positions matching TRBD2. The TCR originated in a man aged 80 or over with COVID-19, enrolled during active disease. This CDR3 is CASSLTAGVADTQYF. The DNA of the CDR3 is TGTGCCAGCAGCTTAACAGCGGGGGTAGCGGATACGCAGTATTTT.